The 19 T cell receptor beta chains below all came from one sample that was sequenced in a study of blood T cell repertoires in COVID-19 (TCRdb year 2020). To prepare the library, the immunoSEQ multiplex PCR assay was applied. TCRdb obtained this table from immuneACCESS and retained in-frame rearrangements with V and J assigned. These tables miss some clones; where compared with another copy, unresolved V genes account for less than half of the shortfall, and the remainder is unexplained. This sample is represented by some 200,000 clones; approximately 90% of them were singletons. Of the sample, less than 4.5% falls within the top ten clones. The source material was PBMCs or T cells enriched from blood (not recorded which). Receptors originate from a woman aged 40 to 50 with acute COVID-19.

This sequence joins TRBV5-1 and TRBJ2-1, with TRBD2 identical over 12 bases. CDR3 length: 15 residues. Germline V lookup: CDR1 SGHRS, CDR2 YFSETQ. V lost 7 bases and J lost 4; bases outside the gene matches: 6. The CDR3: CASGRTSGKYNEQFF. The CDR3 nucleotides are TGCGCCAGCGGACGGACTAGCGGGAAATACAATGAGCAGTTCTTC. Using reference TRBV5-1 and TRBJ2-1 for the parts outside the CDR3, the full variable domain is KAGVTQTPRYLIKTRGQQVTLSCSPISGHRSVSWYQQTPGQGLQFLFEYFSETQRNKGNFPGRFSGRQFSNSRSEMNVSTLELGDSALYLCASGRTSGKYNEQFFGPGTRLTVL.

CDR3 DNA: TGTGCCAGCAGCTGGGGACAGATTAACTATGGCTACACCTTC. It specifies CASSWGQINYGYTF. The chain uses TRBV7-2 and TRBJ1-2, with 7 bases fitting TRBD1. Germline V CDR1 and CDR2: SGHTA, FQGNSA. This CDR3 is 14 amino acids long. V lost 4 bases to trimming and J lost 1 base; unmatched junction nucleotides: 3.

The chain recombines TRBV12-3 or TRBV12-4 with TRBJ1-1, with D unclear. Trimming cost V 6 bases and J 1 base, with 9 bases left between them. The CDR3 has 13 amino acids. This CDR3 reads CASRRHGNTEAFF. In DNA form, the CDR3 reads TGTGCCAGCAGGAGACACGGGAACACTGAAGCTTTCTTT.

The chain is built from TRBV4-1 and TRBJ1-5; D call uncertain. Germline V CDR1 and CDR2: MGHRA, YSYEKL. The CDR3 totals 15 residues. The ends were cut back, 0 bases at V and 6 bases at J, with 12 bases in the middle. The CDR3 sequence is CASSQDPRAGQPQHF. CDR3 DNA sequence: TGCGCCAGCAGCCAAGACCCACGAGCTGGTCAGCCCCAGCATTTT.

The genes are TRBV6-5 and TRBJ2-1; 7 bases agree with TRBD2. V gave up 3 bases and J gave up 8 bases; unmatched junction bases: 4. Germline CDR1 MNHEY, CDR2 SVGAGI. This CDR3 is built from 13 residues. The CDR3 DNA reads as TGTGCCAGCAGTTATCCGGGGGGTGATGAGCAGTTCTTC. Its protein product is CASSYPGGDEQFF.

The chain uses TRBV27 and TRBJ2-1, with 11 nucleotides matching TRBD2. Germline CDR1 MNHEY, CDR2 SMNVEV (reference sequence). The CDR3 has 15 residues. The V segment lost 5 bases and the J segment 4 bases; nucleotides outside the gene matches: 4. CDR3 DNA sequence: TGTGCCAGCAGTACTAGCGGGGGCCCTTACAATGAGCAGTTCTTC. Its translation: CASSTSGGPYNEQFF.

The J gene is TRBJ1-1, the V gene TRBV19; D remains unclear. V lost 5 bases and J 1 base, leaving 8 bases between the germline ends. Looked up from germline, CDR1 is LNHDA and CDR2 is SQIVND (reference sequence). The CDR3 contains 13 residues. CDR3 coding DNA: TGTGCCAGTAGTCAGGCCGGGAACACTGAAGCTTTCTTT. It encodes CASSQAGNTEAFF.

V and J are TRBV18 and TRBJ1-3, with 9 positions matching TRBD1. Germline V gene lookup returns CDR1 KGHSH and CDR2 LQKENI. The CDR3 totals 16 residues. Unmatched junction bases numbered 8, after V lost 4 bases and J lost 4 bases. CDR3 sequence: CASSQGDRVSGNTIYF. CDR3 DNA: TGTGCCAGCTCACAAGGGGACAGGGTATCCGGAAACACCATATATTTT.

The chain employs TRBV18 and TRBJ1-5; D is ambiguous. The CDR3 loop spans 15 amino acids. The V and J ends lost 6 bases and 4 bases respectively, with 16 bases between them. Germline lookup yields CDR1 KGHSH and CDR2 LQKENI. The CDR3 DNA sequence: TGTGCCAGCTCGACTACTTACCAGTCAAATCAGCCCCAGCATTTT. Protein: CASSTTYQSNQPQHF.

The chain has TRBV27 and TRBJ1-1; weak D call: TRBD1 (6 bases). This CDR3 has 15 amino acids. CDR1 MNHEY and CDR2 SMNVEV come from the germline V gene (reference sequence). The V end was cut by 4 bases, the J end by 0 bases, with 12 bases between. In DNA, the CDR3 is TGTGCCAGCAGTTCGACAGGTTCCATGAACACTGAAGCTTTCTTT. Protein sequence: CASSSTGSMNTEAFF.

This chain links TRBV6-5 with TRBJ2-5; no definite D call. CDR1 MNHEY and CDR2 SVGAGI come from the germline V gene. V shed 4 bases and J shed 0 bases, with 6 bases lying between them. The CDR3 extends over 13 amino acids. Here the CDR3 reads CASSFRDQETQYF. CDR3 nucleotide sequence: TGTGCCAGCAGTTTCCGGGACCAAGAGACCCAGTACTTC.

The count of this clone is one. The rearrangement links TRBV29-1 to TRBJ2-5; possibly TRBD2 for D (5 bases). CDR1 is SQVTM and CDR2 is ANQGSEA in the germline V gene. This CDR3 region has 12 residues. V was shortened by 6 bases and J by 5 bases, with 13 bases between the two germline ends. CDR3 bases: TGCAGCGTACCCCTCGGGGTGGAGACCCAGTACTTC. It yields the protein CSVPLGVETQYF.

J is TRBJ1-5 and V is TRBV7-9; D may be TRBD1 (6 bases). The CDR3 covers 16 residues. CDR1 is SEHNR and CDR2 is FQNEAQ in the germline V gene (reference sequence). Trimming left V 5 bases short and J 0 bases short, with 14 bases between. The CDR3 DNA is TGTGCCAGCAGCGCTGGACAGCAACTTAGCAATCAGCCCCAGCATTTT. It is translated as CASSAGQQLSNQPQHF.

The V and J genes are TRBV13 and TRBJ1-2, with D unclear. CDR1 is PRHDT, CDR2 FYEKMQ, per germline (reference sequence). The CDR3 is 14 amino acids. V was trimmed by 0 bases and J by 0 bases, leaving 5 bases between them. CDR3: CASSLGGANYGYTF. Written as DNA, the CDR3 is TGTGCCAGCAGCTTAGGCGGAGCTAACTATGGCTACACCTTC.

The chain couples TRBV27 to TRBJ1-2, with D possibly being TRBD1 (5 bases). Germline V gene sequence: CDR1 MNHEY, CDR2 SMNVEV (reference sequence). V was clipped by 5 bases and J by 8 bases, with 15 bases between them. The CDR3 is 13 residues long. The CDR3 protein is CASSPRTSWGYTF. The CDR3 coding sequence is TGTGCCAGCAGTCCACGGACAAGTTGGGGCTACACCTTC.

The chain employs TRBV20-1 and TRBJ2-3; D perhaps matches TRBD2 (6 bases). The CDR3 contains 11 residues. Deletions cut 3 bases from V and 8 bases from J, with 9 bases between. Germline V gene data show CDR1 as DFQATT and CDR2 as SNEGSKA (reference sequence). For the CDR3, the DNA is TGCAGTGCTAGCCTGGGGGGTACGCAGTATTTT. Amino acid sequence: CSASLGGTQYF.

This clone was detected only a few times. The chain couples TRBV2 to TRBJ2-5, with a weak D call TRBD2 (5 bases). There are 12 residues in the CDR3. CDR1 SNHLY and CDR2 FYNNEI come from the germline V gene. V lost 4 bases and J 5 bases, leaving 8 bases between the germline ends. Here the CDR3 reads CASSVTRETQYF. In DNA, the CDR3 is TGTGCCAGCAGTGTAACTAGGGAGACCCAGTACTTC.

The chain is built from TRBV10-3 and TRBJ1-1, with 9 bases matching TRBD1. The CDR3 extends over 13 amino acids. Per the germline V gene, CDR1 is ENHRY and CDR2 is SYGVKD. V was clipped by 5 bases and J by 8 bases; unmatched bases: 6. CDR3 sequence (DNA): TGTGCCATCAGTCCATACGGGACAGGGGAAGCTTTCTTT. Its translation is CAISPYGTGEAFF.

This chain joins TRBV19 and TRBJ1-2, with 9 nucleotides matching TRBD1. Germline CDR1 and CDR2: LNHDA and SQIVND (reference sequence). V lost 5 bases, J lost 4 bases, and 5 bases stayed unmatched. The CDR3 runs to 14 residues. CDR3: CASSVGTGTYGYTF. CDR3 nucleotides: TGTGCCAGTAGTGTCGGGACAGGGACCTATGGCTACACCTTC.